A selection of T cell receptor beta chains follows, all from one sample in a study of T cell responses to AZD1222 COVID-19 vaccine. Clones were read by immunoSEQ multiplex PCR, and TCRdb kept only the in-frame ones, dropping some. The data contain 90,000 to 150,000 clones, roughly 87% of them singletons. The material sequenced was peripheral blood, taken on day 0 of AZD1222 vaccination. These TCRs come from an adult in good health. Each CDR3 is given with its conserved first and last residue. Fields, in order: J gene, clone size, V gene, D gene, CDR3 protein, CDR3 DNA. A D gene is named only where the DNA matches it firmly. Size tells how often a clone was seen (once, few, many) or the class of an expanded clone, and some rows leave it out.

>TRBJ2-7|NA|TRBV7-6|NA
CASSLGAAFVGAGARVEQYF
TGTGCCAGCAGCTTAGGGGCGGCATTCGTTGGAGCAGGCGCCCGTGTCGAGCAGTACTTC
>TRBJ2-1|once|TRBV29-1|NA
CSVQAASYNEQFF
TGCAGCGTTCAAGCGGCTTCCTACAATGAGCAGTTCTTC
>TRBJ2-2|NA|TRBV4-1|NA
CASSPRVSNTGELFF
TGCGCCAGCAGCCCCCGGGTTTCTAACACCGGGGAGCTGTTTTTT
>TRBJ2-1|NA|TRBV27|NA
CASSLSLIYNEQFF
TGTGCCAGCAGTTTATCACTGATCTACAATGAGCAGTTCTTC
>TRBJ2-3|NA|TRBV11-1|TRBD2
CASSLRTSGNIDTQYF
TGTGCCAGCAGCCTCCGGACTAGCGGGAATATAGATACGCAGTATTTT
>TRBJ2-7|few|TRBV12-5|TRBD1
CASGRGQGYEQYF
TGTGCTAGTGGCCGGGGACAGGGGTACGAGCAGTACTTC
>TRBJ1-1|NA|TRBV20-1|NA
CSASWNTEAFF
TGCAGTGCTAGTTGGAACACTGAAGCTTTCTTT
>TRBJ2-3|once|TRBV9|TRBD2
CASSLGGGISTDTQYF
TGTGCCAGCAGCTTAGGCGGGGGGATTAGCACAGATACGCAGTATTTT
>TRBJ1-4|NA|TRBV12-3/TRBV12-4|NA
CASSLSQEKLFF
TGTGCCAGCAGTCTCAGCCAGGAAAAACTGTTTTTT
>TRBJ2-7|NA|TRBV11-2|NA
CASSWGPSYEQYF
TGTGCCAGCAGCTGGGGACCGTCCTACGAGCAGTACTTC
>TRBJ2-6|NA|TRBV19|NA
CASSTSGALSSGANVLTF
TGTGCCAGTAGCACCTCGGGGGCCCTCAGCTCTGGGGCCAACGTCCTGACTTTC
>TRBJ1-1|NA|TRBV5-8|NA
CASRQTGNTEAFF
TGTGCCAGCAGGCAGACAGGGAACACTGAAGCTTTCTTT
>TRBJ2-7|once|TRBV9|TRBD2
CASSYSGGANEQYF
TGTGCCAGCAGCTATAGCGGGGGGGCGAACGAGCAGTACTTC
>TRBJ1-5|NA|TRBV19|NA
CASSQLDKDSNQPQHF
TGTGCCAGTAGTCAACTGGACAAGGATAGCAATCAGCCCCAGCATTTT
>TRBJ2-1|NA|TRBV28|NA
CASSSPWGMYNEQFF
TGTGCCAGCAGTTCCCCCTGGGGGATGTACAATGAGCAGTTCTTC
>TRBJ2-7|NA|TRBV11-3|TRBD1
CASSRQGPYEQYF
TGTGCCAGCAGCCGACAGGGGCCCTACGAGCAGTACTTC
>TRBJ2-3|NA|TRBV18|NA
CASSPRPGADTQYF
TGTGCCAGCTCACCACGCCCAGGGGCAGATACGCAGTATTTT
>TRBJ1-1|NA|TRBV29-1|TRBD1
CSVVTGTGEFEAFF
TGCAGCGTTGTCACCGGGACAGGGGAATTTGAAGCTTTCTTT
>TRBJ2-6|NA|TRBV5-5|TRBD1
CASSFRTGGTGANVLTF
TGTGCCAGCAGCTTCCGGACAGGGGGCACTGGGGCCAACGTCCTGACTTTC
>TRBJ1-2|NA|TRBV18|NA
CASSPSGYDGYTF
TGTGCCAGCTCACCATCAGGGTACGACGGCTACACCTTC
>TRBJ2-1|NA|TRBV12-5|NA
CASGSGSSYNEQFF
TGTGCTAGTGGTTCAGGGAGCTCCTACAATGAGCAGTTCTTC
>TRBJ2-7|once|TRBV2|TRBD1
CASSPGQASYEQYF
TGTGCCAGCAGCCCCGGACAGGCTTCCTACGAGCAGTACTTC
>TRBJ1-2|NA|TRBV27|NA
CASRVRGGRGYGYTF
TGTGCCAGCAGGGTCCGCGGGGGTCGGGGCTATGGCTACACCTTC
>TRBJ2-2|NA|TRBV11-2|TRBD2
CASSPGRGWAQTGELFF
TGTGCCAGCAGCCCAGGGCGGGGGTGGGCACAGACCGGGGAGCTGTTTTTT
>TRBJ2-7|once|TRBV14|NA
CASTGASSYEQYF
TGTGCCAGCACAGGGGCAAGCTCCTACGAGCAGTACTTC
>TRBJ2-3|NA|TRBV24-1|NA
CATSSFTDTQYF
TGTGCCACCAGCTCCTTCACAGATACGCAGTATTTT
>TRBJ1-6|NA|TRBV11-2|NA
CASSLSGGDSPLHF
TGTGCCAGCAGCCTGTCGGGCGGCGATTCACCCCTCCACTTT
>TRBJ1-2|NA|TRBV6-6|NA
CASRPQGFSDYGYTF
TGTGCCAGCAGACCCCAGGGATTCTCGGACTATGGCTACACCTTC
>TRBJ1-2|NA|TRBV25-1|TRBD1
CASSEYGDRDMSGYTF
TGTGCCAGCAGTGAATATGGAGACAGGGATATGTCTGGCTACACCTTC
>TRBJ2-7|NA|TRBV5-4|TRBD2
CASSLPSGGSYEQYF
TGTGCCAGCAGCTTGCCTAGCGGAGGCTCCTACGAGCAGTACTTC
>TRBJ2-3|once|TRBV9|TRBD1
CASTRQGSTDTQYF
TGTGCCAGCACACGACAGGGAAGCACAGATACGCAGTATTTT
>TRBJ2-5|NA|TRBV13|NA
CASTGGRGTQYF
TGTGCCAGCACAGGGGGGAGAGGGACCCAGTACTTC
>TRBJ2-7|NA|TRBV28|NA
CASSLWGAREQYF
TGTGCCAGCAGTTTATGGGGGGCGAGAGAGCAGTACTTC
>TRBJ1-5|once|TRBV6-5|NA
CASRRAGQPQHF
TGTGCCAGCAGAAGGGCAGGTCAGCCCCAGCATTTT
>TRBJ2-2|NA|TRBV24-1|NA
CATSDPGSNTGELFF
TGTGCCACCAGTGATCCAGGATCGAACACCGGGGAGCTGTTTTTT
>TRBJ1-3|NA|TRBV12-5|NA
CASGLTGGIGNTIYF
TGTGCTAGTGGTCTAACCGGGGGAATCGGAAACACCATATATTTT
>TRBJ2-7|NA|TRBV6-6|NA
CASSYGRYEQYF
TGTGCCAGCAGTTACGGCCGATACGAGCAGTACTTC
>TRBJ2-3|NA|TRBV5-4|NA
CASSLKAGSTDTQYF
TGTGCCAGCAGCTTGAAGGCAGGGAGCACAGATACGCAGTATTTT
>TRBJ2-1|NA|TRBV7-9|NA
CASSLVSANEQFF
TGTGCCAGCAGCTTAGTTTCCGCCAATGAGCAGTTCTTC
>TRBJ2-7|once|TRBV27|NA
CASSLSGWNEQYF
TGTGCCAGCAGTTTATCAGGGTGGAACGAGCAGTACTTC
>TRBJ1-2|NA|TRBV5-1|NA
CASSLDPKTTRRASHYGYTF
TGCGCCAGCAGCTTGGACCCGAAAACTACCAGGAGGGCTTCTCACTATGGCTACACCTTC
>TRBJ1-1|NA|TRBV19|NA
CASSIDVGLTEAFF
TGTGCCAGTAGTATAGACGTCGGGCTCACTGAAGCTTTCTTT
>TRBJ2-5|NA|TRBV30|NA
CAWSVNPLRTQETQYF
TGTGCCTGGAGTGTAAACCCCTTGAGGACACAAGAGACCCAGTACTTC
>TRBJ2-3|NA|TRBV2|NA
CASRGGGRQGTDTQYF
TGTGCCAGCAGGGGGGGCGGTAGGCAGGGGACAGATACGCAGTATTTT
>TRBJ2-1|NA|TRBV4-2|TRBD2
CASSPRVGGRAYNEQFF
TGTGCCAGCAGCCCCCGTGTTGGGGGGAGGGCGTACAATGAGCAGTTCTTC
>TRBJ2-7|NA|TRBV11-3|NA
CASSFPRDYEQYF
TGTGCCAGCAGCTTCCCCAGGGACTACGAGCAGTACTTC
>TRBJ1-5|NA|TRBV7-2|NA
CASSLGLRGGQPQHF
TGTGCCAGCAGCTTAGGGCTCCGGGGCGGACAGCCCCAGCATTTT
>TRBJ2-1|few|TRBV29-1|TRBD2
CSAKAGGYNEQFF
TGCAGCGCTAAAGCGGGAGGCTACAATGAGCAGTTCTTC
>TRBJ1-6|NA|TRBV7-3|NA
CASSSIQGSPLHF
TGTGCCAGCAGCTCCATACAGGGCTCACCCCTCCACTTT